This T cell receptor beta chain emerged from a study of cytomegalovirus exposure and HLA in healthy donors. Background on the study: Most genotyped donors, roughly 80% of 300 to 400, had Caucasian-associated genetic ancestry. Study-level findings and limits: Within the data, a cluster of highly shared sequence variants was likely a sequencing artifact. Researchers reported in a later analysis that a missense DCLRE1C variant was tied to TCR beta V- and J-gene trimming. A later analysis reported that several of the most significant clusters appeared to be linked to common viral pathogens, among them Epstein-Barr virus.

Germline V gene sequence: CDR1 SQVTM, CDR2 ANQGSEA. The CDR3 length is 16 residues. V dropped 2 bases and J dropped 3; count of bases not matched to a gene: 10. As concerns this clone: Its antigen is as yet unknown.

Vbeta (60) and Jbeta (13) primers were used in the PCR. Assay: immunoSEQ multiplex PCR; the TCRdb copy retains only in-frame clones and omits some. The table has roughly 160,000 clones, 60% to 85% seen once; the top ten hold less than 2.5%. Sample: PBMCs. This receptor was obtained from a man between 45 and 60 years old in good health and CMV-seropositive. The chain uses TRBV29-1 and TRBJ2-7, with TRBD1 matching over 10 bases. The CDR3 DNA sequence: TGCAGCGTTGAACTCAGGGACAGGGGAATTCGCTACGAGCAGTACTTC. It translates to CSVELRDRGIRYEQYF.